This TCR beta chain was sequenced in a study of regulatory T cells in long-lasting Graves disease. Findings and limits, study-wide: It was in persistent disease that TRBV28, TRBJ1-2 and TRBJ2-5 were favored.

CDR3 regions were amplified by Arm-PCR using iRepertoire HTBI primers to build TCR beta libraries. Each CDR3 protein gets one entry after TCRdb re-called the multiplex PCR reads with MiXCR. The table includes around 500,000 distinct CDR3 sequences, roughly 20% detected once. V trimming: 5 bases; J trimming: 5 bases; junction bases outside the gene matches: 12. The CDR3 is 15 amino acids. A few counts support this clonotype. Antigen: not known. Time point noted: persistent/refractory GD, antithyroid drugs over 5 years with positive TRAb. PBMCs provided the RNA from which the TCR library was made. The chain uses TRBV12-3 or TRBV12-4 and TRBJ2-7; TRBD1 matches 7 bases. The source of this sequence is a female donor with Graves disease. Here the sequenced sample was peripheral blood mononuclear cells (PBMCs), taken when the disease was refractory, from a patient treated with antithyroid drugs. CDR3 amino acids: CASSTKPTGFNEQYF. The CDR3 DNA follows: TGTGCCAGCAGTACAAAACCGACAGGGTTTAACGAGCAGTACTTC.